One and the same sample provided the 27 T cell receptor beta chains below, sequenced in a study of blood T cell repertoires in COVID-19. Some clones are missing from TCRdb's copy, which holds only in-frame ones; the method was immunoSEQ multiplex PCR. The sample holds some 150,000 clones, roughly 89% seen once. Sequences were obtained from peripheral blood. All receptors derive from a woman in her sixties or seventies who had recovered from COVID-19.

The chain employs TRBV28 and TRBJ1-2; tentatively, D is TRBD1 (5 bases). The V end lost 8 bases, the J end lost 9 bases, and 19 bases lay between the germline ends. The CDR3 loop spans 13 amino acids. Germline values: CDR1 MDHEN, CDR2 SYDVKM. CDR3 coding DNA: TGTGCCAGCTCCGGAGGGGACGTTCGGCGCTACACCTTC. This gives the protein CASSGGDVRRYTF.

The chain has TRBV5-1 and TRBJ2-2; TRBD1 might be the D (6 bases). This CDR3 comprises 15 residues. The germline gives CDR1 SGHRS, CDR2 YFSETQ. Trimming shortened V by 0 bases and J by 5 bases, and 11 bases separated the two germline ends. The CDR3: CASSLAPRGTGELFF. The CDR3 bases are TGCGCCAGCAGCTTGGCCCCGAGGGGGACCGGGGAGCTGTTTTTT.

The gene calls are TRBV10-3 and TRBJ2-3, with 8 nucleotides matching TRBD2. The CDR3 runs to 16 residues. With V trimmed by 6 bases and J by 1 base, 9 bases remained unmatched. The germline gives CDR1 ENHRY, CDR2 SYGVKD. The CDR3 DNA is TGTGCCATCAGCCCCCTCGGGGGGGTTGGCACAGATACGCAGTATTTT. It encodes CAISPLGGVGTDTQYF.

The chain has TRBV6-6 and TRBJ2-1; D may match TRBD1 or TRBD2 (5 bases each). Germline loops: CDR1 MNHNY, CDR2 SVGAGI (reference sequence). The CDR3 is made up of 15 amino acids. Trimming removed 5 bases at V and 0 bases at J, with 11 bases between. CDR3 bases: TGTGCCAGCAGTCGAGGGGCTCCCTCCTACAATGAGCAGTTCTTC. Translated: CASSRGAPSYNEQFF.

The chain employs TRBV18 and TRBJ2-5, with TRBD2 as a possible D gene (6 bases). Looked up from germline, CDR1 is KGHSH and CDR2 is LQKENI. Deletions cut 0 bases from V and 4 bases from J, with 9 bases between. The CDR3 covers 14 residues. CDR3 sequence reads: CASSPPGTPETQYF. CDR3 sequence (DNA): TGTGCCAGCTCACCACCAGGGACTCCAGAGACCCAGTACTTC.

The chain's CDR3 is CASSLLGGVANYGYTF. Here the CDR3 DNA reads TGTGCCAGCAGTTTATTAGGCGGAGTAGCTAACTATGGCTACACCTTC. The chain couples TRBV28 to TRBJ1-2, with D unresolved. Germline V gives CDR1 MDHEN, CDR2 SYDVKM. The CDR3 length is 16 residues. Trimming removed 1 base at V and 0 bases at J, with 12 bases between.

V and J are TRBV5-1 and TRBJ1-1, with a tentative D call TRBD1 (6 bases). CDR1 and CDR2 (germline): SGHRS, YFSETQ. V was cut by 4 bases and J by 0 bases, with 13 bases left in between. The CDR3 has 15 amino acids. As DNA, the CDR3 is TGCGCCAGCAGCCCGCGGGGGGCGATGAACACTGAAGCTTTCTTT. Amino acid sequence: CASSPRGAMNTEAFF.

The chain joins TRBV4-3 to TRBJ1-5, with D unclear. The CDR3 spans 15 residues. Trimming shortened V by 4 bases and J by 0 bases, and 10 bases separated the two germline ends. Germline CDR1 LGHNA, CDR2 YSLEER. Here the CDR3 DNA reads TGCGCCAGCAGCCTTAAACATGATAGCAATCAGCCCCAGCATTTT. Amino acids: CASSLKHDSNQPQHF.

J is TRBJ1-2 and V is TRBV4-1; D gene uncertain. Germline loops: CDR1 MGHRA, CDR2 YSYEKL. Trimming removed 0 bases from V and 4 bases from J, with 12 bases in between. The CDR3 totals 15 residues. The CDR3 is CASSQETLPGYGYTF. The DNA of the CDR3 is TGCGCCAGCAGCCAAGAAACCTTGCCCGGCTATGGCTACACCTTC.

This chain uses TRBV6-1 with TRBJ1-5; D is perhaps TRBD1 (6 bases). Looked up from germline, CDR1 is MNHNS and CDR2 is SASEGT. Trimming removed 3 bases from V and 9 bases from J, with 15 bases in between. The CDR3 runs 14 residues. The CDR3 sequence: CASSEWEGGRPQHF. CDR3 coding DNA: TGTGCCAGCAGTGAGTGGGAGGGGGGGAGGCCCCAGCATTTT.

This clone was seen once. The V call is TRBV5-1, the J call TRBJ1-1, with TRBD1 matching 7 bases. Germline V gene sequence: CDR1 SGHRS, CDR2 YFSETQ. The CDR3 is made up of 16 amino acids. V gave up 0 bases and J gave up 1 base; unmatched junction bases: 6. As DNA, the CDR3 is TGCGCCAGCAGCTTGGGAGAGGGGGCGTCGAACACTGAAGCTTTCTTT. Amino acid sequence: CASSLGEGASNTEAFF. Drawing the rest from reference TRBV5-1 and TRBJ1-1, the complete variable domain is KAGVTQTPRYLIKTRGQQVTLSCSPISGHRSVSWYQQTPGQGLQFLFEYFSETQRNKGNFPGRFSGRQFSNSRSEMNVSTLELGDSALYLCASSLGEGASNTEAFFGQGTRLTVV.

This rearrangement joins TRBV7-8 to TRBJ1-1; 8 bases line up with TRBD1. V shed 0 bases, J shed 0 bases, and the junction held 3 bases outside the gene matches. This CDR3 comprises 16 residues. Germline V gene data show CDR1 as SGHVS and CDR2 as FQNEAQ. CDR3 protein: CASSLARGLLNTEAFF. The DNA for the CDR3 is TGTGCCAGCAGCTTAGCCAGGGGGCTCCTGAACACTGAAGCTTTCTTT.

For the CDR3, the DNA is TGTGCCAGCAGCTACCGGGACAGGGTGACCCCTCCTACCTTC. The encoded protein is CASSYRDRVTPPTF. The V call is TRBV7-2, the J call TRBJ1-2; 9 positions match TRBD1. V lost 4 bases, J lost 14 bases, and 14 bases stayed unmatched. The CDR3 has 14 amino acids. The V gene's germline CDR1 is SGHTA and CDR2 FQGNSA.

The chain uses TRBV29-1 and TRBJ2-3, with D perhaps matching TRBD2 (7 bases). V lost 4 bases, J lost 2 bases, and 16 bases lay in between. Germline values: CDR1 SQVTM, CDR2 ANQGSEA. There are 15 residues in the CDR3. CDR3 amino acids: CSVGGSRGLTDTQYF. The CDR3 DNA is TGCAGCGTTGGAGGCTCGCGGGGGCTCACAGATACGCAGTATTTT.

Worth noting for this clone: At one of its ends the junction is not consistent with the germline gene, which may arise from a read error. The chain joins TRBV5-1 to TRBJ2-1; the match to TRBD1 covers 10 bases. Germline values: CDR1 SGHRS, CDR2 YFSETQ. The CDR3 totals 14 residues. Here the CDR3 DNA reads TGCGCCAGCAGCTCACAGGGGGACAGGGGTAAATCACTCTTC. This sequence encodes CASSSQGDRGKSLF.

The chain has TRBV6-2 or TRBV6-3 and TRBJ1-5, with a tentative D call TRBD1 (5 bases). The CDR3 loop spans 16 amino acids. Germline V gene lookup returns CDR1 MNHEY and CDR2 SVGEGT. Trimming removed 4 bases from V and 6 bases from J, with 19 bases in between. In nucleotides, the CDR3 is TGTGCCAGCAGTTTCCTCACTTCAGGGCACAGTCAGCCCCAGCATTTT. Translated, it gives CASSFLTSGHSQPQHF.

This clone was found once. The V call is TRBV28, the J call TRBJ1-1; a weak D match, TRBD1 (5 bases). Germline CDR1 MDHEN, CDR2 SYDVKM. The ends were cut back, 5 bases at V and 6 bases at J, with 16 bases in the middle. CDR3 length: 14 residues. The CDR3 is CASSPLGGTPEAFF. The CDR3 DNA sequence: TGTGCCAGCAGTCCCCTGGGGGGGACCCCTGAAGCTTTCTTT.

The chain couples TRBV27 to TRBJ2-3, with 9 nucleotides matching TRBD2. CDR1 and CDR2 from the germline V gene are MNHEY and SMNVEV (reference sequence). The CDR3 has 16 amino acids. V shed 6 bases, J shed 1 base, and the junction held 8 bases outside the gene matches. DNA of the CDR3: TGTGCCAGCAGGCCGTATCCTAGCGGGGGCACAGATACGCAGTATTTT. It codes for CASRPYPSGGTDTQYF.

The chain carries TRBV6-6 and TRBJ1-5; 11 nucleotides match TRBD1. Germline assignment: CDR1 MNHNY and CDR2 SVGAGI (reference sequence). The ends lost 5 bases at V and 5 bases at J; junction bases unmatched: 5. The CDR3 sequence is 15 residues long. In DNA form, the CDR3 reads TGTGCCAGCAGTCGGACAGGGGGCAGTTATCAGCCCCAGCATTTT. It yields the protein CASSRTGGSYQPQHF.

CDR3 in amino acids: CATSSPWGVDQPQHF. DNA for the CDR3: TGTGCCACCAGCAGCCCCTGGGGAGTGGATCAGCCCCAGCATTTT. The chain couples TRBV15 to TRBJ1-5; D is undetermined. The V end lost 3 bases, the J end lost 5 bases, and 14 bases lay between the germline ends. The CDR3 covers 15 residues. Germline CDR1 is LNHNV and CDR2 is YYDKDF (reference sequence). Looking up the rest from reference TRBV15 and TRBJ1-5 gives the full variable domain: DAMVIQNPRYQVTQFGKPVTLSCSQTLNHNVMYWYQQKSSQAPKLLFHYYDKDFNNEADTPDNFQSRRPNTSFCFLDIRSPGLGDTAMYLCATSSPWGVDQPQHFGDGTRLSIL.

This rearrangement joins TRBV28 to TRBJ2-3; tentatively, D is TRBD2 (7 bases). The V gene's germline CDR1 is MDHEN and CDR2 SYDVKM. This CDR3 has 12 amino acids. The V end lost 7 bases, the J end lost 6 bases, and 11 bases lay between the germline ends. The DNA of the CDR3 is TGTGCCAGCATTTCGGGGGGCGATACGCAGTATTTT. Amino acid sequence: CASISGGDTQYF.

The V and J genes are TRBV5-1 and TRBJ1-2; 12 nucleotides agree with TRBD1. The V segment lost 0 bases and the J segment 6 bases; nucleotides outside the gene matches: 3. The CDR3 consists of 15 residues. Germline-derived CDR1 and CDR2 are SGHRS and YFSETQ. In DNA, the CDR3 is TGCGCCAGCAGCTTGGCGGGACAGGGGGCGCATGGCTACACCTTC. Its protein product is CASSLAGQGAHGYTF.

J is TRBJ1-1 and V is TRBV7-9, with TRBD1 matching over 9 bases. CDR1 is SEHNR and CDR2 is FQNEAQ in the germline V gene (reference sequence). V dropped 5 bases and J dropped 5; count of bases not matched to a gene: 6. This CDR3 comprises 14 residues. CDR3 sequence: CASSPRTGETEAFF. Written as DNA, the CDR3 is TGTGCCAGCAGCCCGCGGACAGGGGAGACTGAAGCTTTCTTT.

This chain joins TRBV2 and TRBJ2-2, with D unresolved. This CDR3 region has 14 residues. Germline-derived CDR1 and CDR2 are SNHLY and FYNNEI. V was shortened by 1 base and J by 7 bases, with 10 bases between the two germline ends. CDR3 in DNA: TGTGCCAGCAGTGAAGTCGCGGCATTCGGGGAGCTGTTTTTT. This codes for CASSEVAAFGELFF. The variable domain in full, completed from reference TRBV2 and TRBJ2-2, reads EPEVTQTPSHQVTQMGQEVILRCVPISNHLYFYWYRQILGQKVEFLVSFYNNEISEKSEIFDDQFSVERPDGSNFTLKIRSTKLEDSAMYFCASSEVAAFGELFFGEGSRLTVL.

This chain uses TRBV9 with TRBJ2-1; D uncertain. CDR1 SGDLS and CDR2 YYNGEE come from the germline V gene. The CDR3 covers 15 residues. V was shortened by 0 bases and J by 2 bases, with 9 bases between the two germline ends. The CDR3 DNA sequence: TGTGCCAGCAGCGTAGCTAGAGAGCCCTACAATGAGCAGTTCTTC. Amino acids: CASSVAREPYNEQFF.

The rearrangement uses TRBV5-1 and TRBJ1-4; 9 bases match TRBD1. With 4 bases clipped from V and 3 bases from J, the junction kept 7 bases outside the gene matches. There are 16 residues in the CDR3. The germline V gene encodes CDR1 SGHRS and CDR2 YFSETQ. Here the CDR3 reads CASSPLQGAANEKLFF. The DNA of the CDR3 is TGCGCCAGCAGCCCATTACAGGGGGCGGCTAATGAAAAACTGTTTTTT.

The V and J genes are TRBV14 and TRBJ1-2, with TRBD1 matching over 10 bases. CDR1 and CDR2 (germline): SGHDN, FVKESK. CDR3 length: 15 amino acids. V gave up 4 bases and J gave up 4 bases; unmatched junction bases: 6. In DNA form, the CDR3 reads TGTGCCAGCAGCCCCCCGGGACAGGGGACCTATGGCTACACCTTC. It is translated as CASSPPGQGTYGYTF.